This is a list of T cell receptor beta chains from one sample in a study of blood T cell repertoires in COVID-19. Assay used: immunoSEQ multiplex PCR; TCRdb lists only in-frame clones, some missing. The sample includes about 200,000 clones, 75% to 85% seen only once; the top ten take 6%. Sample: peripheral blood. The source is a woman between 40 and 50 years old with COVID-19, enrolled during active disease. Both conserved end residues are part of each CDR3. The D gene is left open where the match is weak. Clone size is given for some rows only: seen once, a few or many times, or a class if the clone is expanded.

J gene | D gene | clone size | V gene | CDR3 protein | CDR3 DNA
TRBJ2-1 | TRBD1 | - | TRBV11-3 | CASSPPGQAAEQFF | TGTGCCAGCAGCCCACCGGGACAGGCGGCTGAGCAGTTCTTC
TRBJ2-7 | TRBD1 | once | TRBV12-5 | CASGLVLRTGSSYEQYF | TGTGCTAGTGGTTTGGTACTAAGGACAGGGAGCTCCTACGAGCAGTACTTC
TRBJ1-4 | TRBD1 | - | TRBV29-1 | CSAGTGDYEKLFF | TGCAGCGCGGGGACAGGTGATTATGAAAAACTGTTTTTT
TRBJ1-2 | - | - | TRBV7-2 | CASSLRGLWNYGYTF | TGTGCCAGCAGCTTAAGGGGGTTGTGGAACTATGGCTACACCTTC
TRBJ2-3 | - | - | TRBV29-1 | CSAEGQADTQYF | TGCAGCGCAGAGGGACAAGCAGATACGCAGTATTTT
TRBJ2-5 | - | - | TRBV12-5 | CASGSGRGWRETQYF | TGTGCTAGTGGCTCCGGAAGGGGGTGGCGAGAGACCCAGTACTTC
TRBJ2-3 | TRBD2 | - | TRBV6-5 | CASSYSGGSPDTQYF | TGTGCCAGCAGTTACTCGGGCGGGAGCCCAGATACGCAGTATTTT
TRBJ1-5 | - | - | TRBV9 | CASSVGVQVNQPQHF | TGTGCCAGCAGCGTAGGTGTGCAGGTAAATCAGCCCCAGCATTTT
TRBJ1-4 | - | - | TRBV4-2 | CASSQDGGGTNEKLFF | TGTGCCAGCAGCCAAGATGGGGGAGGAACTAATGAAAAACTGTTTTTT
TRBJ1-6 | - | few | TRBV7-8 | CASSLPPWVVQGNSPLHF | TGTGCCAGCAGCTTGCCTCCTTGGGTGGTTCAGGGAAATTCACCCCTCCACTTT
TRBJ2-1 | TRBD2 | - | TRBV5-1 | CASSLLKRGTSGSYNEQFF | TGCGCCAGCAGCTTGCTTAAACGCGGGACTAGCGGCTCCTACAATGAGCAGTTCTTC
TRBJ1-2 | TRBD1 | - | TRBV11-2 | CASSPLGDRGRVGYTF | TGTGCCAGCAGCCCCCTCGGGGACAGGGGGAGGGTTGGCTACACCTTC
TRBJ2-3 | TRBD2 | once | TRBV18 | CASSPWLAETDTQYF | TGTGCCAGCTCACCATGGCTAGCGGAAACAGATACGCAGTATTTT
TRBJ2-7 | TRBD1 | - | TRBV4-2 | CASSQSPGQGVYEQYF | TGTGCCAGCAGCCAATCTCCGGGACAGGGGGTCTACGAGCAGTACTTC
TRBJ1-4 | - | - | TRBV6-6 | CASSLSLPGHMTEKLFF | TGTGCCAGCAGTCTAAGTTTACCGGGACATATGACGGAAAAACTGTTTTTT
TRBJ1-4 | - | - | TRBV14 | CASSNPSGATNEKLFF | TGTGCCAGCAGCAACCCTTCGGGGGCAACTAATGAAAAACTGTTTTTT
TRBJ2-7 | - | - | TRBV11-1 | CASRTGGAYEQYF | TGTGCCAGCAGAACCGGAGGGGCTTACGAGCAGTACTTC
TRBJ1-2 | - | few | TRBV29-1 | CICGGDAYGYTF | TGCATCTGCGGCGGGGACGCCTATGGCTACACCTTC
TRBJ1-5 | - | - | TRBV20-1 | CSASSGSRNQPQHF | TGCAGTGCTAGTTCCGGGAGCCGCAATCAGCCCCAGCATTTT
TRBJ2-2 | TRBD2 | - | TRBV9 | CASSDRTSGGTGELFF | TGTGCCAGCAGCGATCGGACTAGCGGGGGCACCGGGGAGCTGTTTTTT
TRBJ1-3 | - | few | TRBV3-1/TRBV3-2 | CASSQEGQGTGNTIYF | TGTGCCAGCAGCCAAGAAGGCCAGGGTACCGGAAACACCATATATTTT